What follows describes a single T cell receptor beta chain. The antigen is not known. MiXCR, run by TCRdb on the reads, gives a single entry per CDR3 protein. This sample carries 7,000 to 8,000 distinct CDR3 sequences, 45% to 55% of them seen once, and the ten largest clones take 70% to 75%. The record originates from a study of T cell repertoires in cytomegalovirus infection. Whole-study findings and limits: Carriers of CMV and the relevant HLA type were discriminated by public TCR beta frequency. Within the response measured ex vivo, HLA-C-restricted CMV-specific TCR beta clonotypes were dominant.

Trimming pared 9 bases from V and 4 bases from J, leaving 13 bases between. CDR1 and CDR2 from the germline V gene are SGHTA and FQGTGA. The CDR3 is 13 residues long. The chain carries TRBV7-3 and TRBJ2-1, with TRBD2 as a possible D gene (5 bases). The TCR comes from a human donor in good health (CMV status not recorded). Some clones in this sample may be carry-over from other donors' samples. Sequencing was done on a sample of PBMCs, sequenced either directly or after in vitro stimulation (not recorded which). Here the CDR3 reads CASGLGSYNEQFF. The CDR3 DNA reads TGTGCCAGTGGCTTAGGGAGTTACAATGAGCAGTTCTTC.